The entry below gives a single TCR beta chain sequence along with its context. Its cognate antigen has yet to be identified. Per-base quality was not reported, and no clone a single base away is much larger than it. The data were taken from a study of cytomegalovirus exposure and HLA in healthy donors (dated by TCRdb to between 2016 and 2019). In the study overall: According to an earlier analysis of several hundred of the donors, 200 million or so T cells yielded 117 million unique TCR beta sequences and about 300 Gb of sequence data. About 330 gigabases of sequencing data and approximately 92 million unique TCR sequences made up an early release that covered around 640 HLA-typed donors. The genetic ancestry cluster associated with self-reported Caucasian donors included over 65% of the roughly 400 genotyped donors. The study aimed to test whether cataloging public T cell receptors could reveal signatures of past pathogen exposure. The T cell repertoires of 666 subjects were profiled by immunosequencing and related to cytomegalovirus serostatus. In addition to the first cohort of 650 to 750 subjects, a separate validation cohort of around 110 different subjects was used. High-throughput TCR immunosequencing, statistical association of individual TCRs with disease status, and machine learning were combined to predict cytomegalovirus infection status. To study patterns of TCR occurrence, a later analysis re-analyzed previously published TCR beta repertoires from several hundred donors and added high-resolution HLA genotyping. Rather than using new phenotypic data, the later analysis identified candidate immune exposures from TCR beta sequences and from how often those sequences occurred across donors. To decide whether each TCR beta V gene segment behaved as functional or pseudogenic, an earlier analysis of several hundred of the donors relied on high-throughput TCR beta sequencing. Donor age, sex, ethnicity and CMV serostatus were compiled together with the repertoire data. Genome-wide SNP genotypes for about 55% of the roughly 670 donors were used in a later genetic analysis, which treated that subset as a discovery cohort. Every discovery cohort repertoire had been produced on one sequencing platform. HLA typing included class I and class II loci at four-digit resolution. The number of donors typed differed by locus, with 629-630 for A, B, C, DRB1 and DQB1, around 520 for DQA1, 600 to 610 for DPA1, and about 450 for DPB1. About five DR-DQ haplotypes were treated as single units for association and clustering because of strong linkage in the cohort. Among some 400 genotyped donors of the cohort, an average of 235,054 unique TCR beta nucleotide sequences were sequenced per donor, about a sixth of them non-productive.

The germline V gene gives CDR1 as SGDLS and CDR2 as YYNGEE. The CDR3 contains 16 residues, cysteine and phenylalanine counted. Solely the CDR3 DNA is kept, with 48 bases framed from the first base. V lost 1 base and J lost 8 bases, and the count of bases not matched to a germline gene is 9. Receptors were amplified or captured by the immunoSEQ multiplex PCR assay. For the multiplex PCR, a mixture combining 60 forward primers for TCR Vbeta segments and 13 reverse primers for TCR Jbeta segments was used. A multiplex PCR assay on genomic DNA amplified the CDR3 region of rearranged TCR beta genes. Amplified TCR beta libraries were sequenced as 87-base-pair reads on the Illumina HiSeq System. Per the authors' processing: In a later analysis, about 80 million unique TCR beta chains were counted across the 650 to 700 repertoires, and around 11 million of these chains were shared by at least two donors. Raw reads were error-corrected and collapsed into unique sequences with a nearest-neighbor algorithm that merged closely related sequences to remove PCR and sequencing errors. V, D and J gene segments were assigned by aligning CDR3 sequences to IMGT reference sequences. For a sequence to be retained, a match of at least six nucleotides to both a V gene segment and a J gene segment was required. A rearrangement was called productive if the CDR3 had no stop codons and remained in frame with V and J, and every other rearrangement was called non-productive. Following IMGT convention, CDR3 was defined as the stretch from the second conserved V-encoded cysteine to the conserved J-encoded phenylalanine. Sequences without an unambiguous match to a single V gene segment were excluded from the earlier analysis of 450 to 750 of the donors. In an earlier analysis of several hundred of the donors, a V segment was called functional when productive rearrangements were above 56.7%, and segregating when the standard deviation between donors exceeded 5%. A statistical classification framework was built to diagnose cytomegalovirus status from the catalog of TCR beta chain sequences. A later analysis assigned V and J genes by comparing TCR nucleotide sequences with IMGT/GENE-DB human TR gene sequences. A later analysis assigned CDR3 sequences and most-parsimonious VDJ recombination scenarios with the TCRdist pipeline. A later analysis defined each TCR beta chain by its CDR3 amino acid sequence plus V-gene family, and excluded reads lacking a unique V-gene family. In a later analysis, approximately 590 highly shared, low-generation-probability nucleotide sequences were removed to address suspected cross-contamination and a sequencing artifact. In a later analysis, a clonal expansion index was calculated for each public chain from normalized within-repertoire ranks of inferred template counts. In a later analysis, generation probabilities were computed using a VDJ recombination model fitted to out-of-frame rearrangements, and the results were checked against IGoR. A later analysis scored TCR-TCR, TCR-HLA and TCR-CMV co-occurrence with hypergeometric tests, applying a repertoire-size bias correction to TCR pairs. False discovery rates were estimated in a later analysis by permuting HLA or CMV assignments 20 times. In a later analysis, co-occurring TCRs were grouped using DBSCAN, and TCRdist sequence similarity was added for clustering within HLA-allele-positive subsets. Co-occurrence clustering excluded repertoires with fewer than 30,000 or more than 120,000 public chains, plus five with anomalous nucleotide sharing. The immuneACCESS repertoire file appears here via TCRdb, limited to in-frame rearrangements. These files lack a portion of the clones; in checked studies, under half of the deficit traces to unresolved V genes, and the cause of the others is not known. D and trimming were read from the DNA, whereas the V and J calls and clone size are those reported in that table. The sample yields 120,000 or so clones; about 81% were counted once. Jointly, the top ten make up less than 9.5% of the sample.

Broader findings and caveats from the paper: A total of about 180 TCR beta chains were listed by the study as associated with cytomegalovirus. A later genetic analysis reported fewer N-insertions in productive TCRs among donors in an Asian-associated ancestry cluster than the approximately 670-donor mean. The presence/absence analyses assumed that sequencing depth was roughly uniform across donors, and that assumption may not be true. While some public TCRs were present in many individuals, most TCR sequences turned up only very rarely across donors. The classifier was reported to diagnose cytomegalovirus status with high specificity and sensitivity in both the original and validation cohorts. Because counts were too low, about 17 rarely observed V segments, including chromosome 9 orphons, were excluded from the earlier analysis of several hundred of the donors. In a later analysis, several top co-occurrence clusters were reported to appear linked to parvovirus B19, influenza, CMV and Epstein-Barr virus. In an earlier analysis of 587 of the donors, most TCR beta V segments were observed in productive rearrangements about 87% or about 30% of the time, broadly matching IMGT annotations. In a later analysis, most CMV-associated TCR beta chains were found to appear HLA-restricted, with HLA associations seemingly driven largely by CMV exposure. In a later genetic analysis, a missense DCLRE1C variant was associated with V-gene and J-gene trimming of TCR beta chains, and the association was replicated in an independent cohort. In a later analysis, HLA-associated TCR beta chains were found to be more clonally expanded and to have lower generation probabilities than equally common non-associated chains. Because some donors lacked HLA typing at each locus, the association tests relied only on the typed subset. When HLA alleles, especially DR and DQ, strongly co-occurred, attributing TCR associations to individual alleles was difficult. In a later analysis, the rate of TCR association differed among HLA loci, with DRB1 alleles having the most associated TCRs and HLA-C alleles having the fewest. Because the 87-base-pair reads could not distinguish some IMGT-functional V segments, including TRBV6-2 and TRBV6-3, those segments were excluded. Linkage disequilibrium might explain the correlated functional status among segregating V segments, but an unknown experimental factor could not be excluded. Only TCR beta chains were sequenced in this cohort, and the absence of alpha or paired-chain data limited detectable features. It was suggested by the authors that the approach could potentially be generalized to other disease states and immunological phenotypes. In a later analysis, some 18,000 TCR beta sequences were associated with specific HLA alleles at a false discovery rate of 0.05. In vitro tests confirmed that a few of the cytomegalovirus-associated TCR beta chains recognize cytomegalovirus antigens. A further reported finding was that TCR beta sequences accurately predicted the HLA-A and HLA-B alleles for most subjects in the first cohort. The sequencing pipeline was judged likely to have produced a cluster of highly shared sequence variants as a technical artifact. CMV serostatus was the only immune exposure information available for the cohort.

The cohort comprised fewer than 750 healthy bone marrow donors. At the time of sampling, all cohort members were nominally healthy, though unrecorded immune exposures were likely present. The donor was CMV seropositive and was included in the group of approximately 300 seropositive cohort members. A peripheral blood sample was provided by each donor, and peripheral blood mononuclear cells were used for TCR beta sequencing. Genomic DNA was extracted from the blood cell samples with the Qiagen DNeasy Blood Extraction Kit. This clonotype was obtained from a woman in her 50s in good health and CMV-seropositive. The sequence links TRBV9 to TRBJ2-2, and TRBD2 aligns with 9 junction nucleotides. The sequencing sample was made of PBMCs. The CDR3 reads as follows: CASSVTSSGDRGELFF. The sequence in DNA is TGTGCCAGCAGCGTAACGTCTAGCGGGGATCGTGGGGAGCTGTTTTTT.